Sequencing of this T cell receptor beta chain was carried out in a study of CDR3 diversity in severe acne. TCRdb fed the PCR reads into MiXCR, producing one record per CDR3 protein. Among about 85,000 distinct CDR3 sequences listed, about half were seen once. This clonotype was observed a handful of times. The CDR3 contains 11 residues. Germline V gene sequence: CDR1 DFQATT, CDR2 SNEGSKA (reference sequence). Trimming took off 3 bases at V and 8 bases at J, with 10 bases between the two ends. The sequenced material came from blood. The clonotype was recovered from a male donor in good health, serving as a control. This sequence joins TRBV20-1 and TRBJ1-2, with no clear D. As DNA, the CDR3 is TGCAGTGCTAGTCCGAATGGGGGCTACACCTTC. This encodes CSASPNGGYTF.